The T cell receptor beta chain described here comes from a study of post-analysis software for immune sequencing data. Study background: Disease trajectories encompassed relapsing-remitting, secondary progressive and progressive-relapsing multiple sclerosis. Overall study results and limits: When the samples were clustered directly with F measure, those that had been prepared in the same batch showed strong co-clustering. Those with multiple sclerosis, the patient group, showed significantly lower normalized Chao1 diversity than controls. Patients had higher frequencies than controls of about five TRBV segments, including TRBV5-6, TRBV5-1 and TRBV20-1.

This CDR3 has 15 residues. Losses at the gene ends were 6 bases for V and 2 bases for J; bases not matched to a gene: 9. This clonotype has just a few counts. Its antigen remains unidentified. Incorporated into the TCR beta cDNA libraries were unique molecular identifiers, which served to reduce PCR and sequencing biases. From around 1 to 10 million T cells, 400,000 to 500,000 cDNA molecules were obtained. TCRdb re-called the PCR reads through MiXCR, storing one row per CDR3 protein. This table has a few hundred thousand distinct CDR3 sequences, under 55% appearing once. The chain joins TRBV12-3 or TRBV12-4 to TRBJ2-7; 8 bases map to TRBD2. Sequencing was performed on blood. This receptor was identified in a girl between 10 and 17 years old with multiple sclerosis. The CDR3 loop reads CASREGTRGPYEQYF. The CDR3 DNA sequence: TGTGCCAGCAGGGAAGGGACTAGGGGCCCCTACGAGCAGTACTTC.